This T cell receptor (beta chain) is drawn from a study of memory CD8 T cells in hepatitis C reinfection. Profiled with immunoSEQ multiplex PCR; TCRdb holds only in-frame clones, not every one. Of more than 45,000 clones listed, approximately 89% are singletons. Per the germline V gene, CDR1 is MNHNS and CDR2 is SASEGT. The trim removed 7 bases at V and 0 bases at J, leaving 8 bases unmatched. The CDR3 is made up of 15 amino acids. Regarding time point: pre-reinfection, 55 to 20 weeks before reinfection detection. The sorted cells went straight to TCR sequencing with no prior in vitro expansion. The Montreal HEPCO cohort supplied donors who inject drugs. A couple of donors provided sorted CD3+ CD8+ CD45RO- naive CD8 T cells at all three reinfection time points.

The receptor comes from a man in his late teens or twenties with hepatitis C virus infection. The genes are TRBV6-1 and TRBJ1-1; 7 positions agree with TRBD1. Sample: naive CD8+ T cells sorted from blood. The CDR3 region has the DNA TGTGCCAGCACGGGAGAGGGGGCTCTGAACACTGAAGCTTTCTTT. Protein product: CASTGEGALNTEAFF.